This T cell receptor (beta chain) was identified during a study of metastatic and nonmetastatic thyroid tumors. Whole-study context: It was across blood and tumor or nodule tissue from malignant and benign thyroid patients that repertoires were compared.

This clone was recorded many times. Its antigen is unknown. CDR1 and CDR2 (germline): LNHDA, SQIVND (reference sequence). This CDR3 spans 15 amino acids. The V and J ends lost 6 bases and 0 bases respectively, with 12 bases between them. Using MiXCR, TCRdb reanalyzed the PCR reads. The sample lists 40,000 or so clones; approximately 26% were seen once. Patients were all untreated before their thyroid surgery. Findings and limits, study-wide: When malignant thyroid tumors were compared with benign nodules, TCR beta diversity was reportedly significantly higher in the malignant tumors. This held in both blood and tumor samples.

Material: blood. This chain connects TRBV19 to TRBJ1-3; D is possibly TRBD1 (5 bases). This clonotype was obtained from a female donor with papillary thyroid cancer or a benign thyroid nodule (not recorded which). Some clones in this sample may be carry-over from other donors' samples. The CDR3 region has the DNA TGTGCCAGTAGAACCGACAGAAGCTCTGGAAACACCATATATTTT. Protein sequence: CASRTDRSSGNTIYF.